The entry below gives a single TCR beta chain sequence along with its context. There is no known antigen for this receptor. Per-base quality was not reported, and no clone a single base away is much larger than it. The record originates from a study of blood T cell repertoires in COVID-19 (dated by TCRdb to the early 2020s). Notes on the research overall: The collaborator samples originated in the United States, Italy and Spain and spanned the acute and convalescent phases of COVID-19. The prospective study material was composed of cDNA or gDNA derived from T cells, B-cell-depleted T cells, or PBMCs. Sample metadata almost always included a de-identified subject ID, COVID-19 status, age in years and sex. The dataset comprised deeply sampled blood TCRbeta repertoires from subjects exposed to, actively infected with, or recovered from COVID-19. HLA class I and class II types, where available, came from metadata supplied by the sample provider rather than from assay-based typing. The repertoires were released in a freely available public database meant as a resource for research on the immune response to SARS-CoV-2. The samples were drawn from the first 160 participants of the ongoing ImmuneRACE study and from some 1,300 subjects provided by 6 global collaborators.

The investigation overall reported the following: The quantity of clinical and demographic metadata differed by source and by participant and was supplied without curation.

The immunoSEQ Assay, a bias-controlled multiplex PCR, was used to amplify TCRbeta CDR3 regions from genomic DNA. On the authors' methods: The number of nucleated cells in each sample was estimated by amplification of reference gene primers within the assay. Sequence reads were collapsed and filtered to measure the absolute abundance of every unique TCRbeta CDR3 rearrangement. For each sample, productive Simpson clonality was calculated as the square root of Simpson's diversity index across productive rearrangements. TCRdb carries this immuneACCESS record with in-frame sequences only. Its versions omit some clonotypes, under half of them owing to an unresolved V gene in the studies checked, with the rest unexplained. V and J calls and clone size are as listed in that table; D and trimming were resolved from the DNA. The sample yields around 230,000 clones; more than 65% were counted once. The top ten clonotypes cover about 7.4% of the sample.

The CDR3 covers 16 residues, taking in both the cysteine and the phenylalanine. Only CDR3 DNA is held: 48 bases, read in frame from base 1. The junction shows trimming of 5 bases on V and 1 base on J, and the gene matches do not reach 4 bases of it. The germline V gene (reference sequence) specifies LNHDA as CDR1 and SQIVND as CDR2. The collaborating institutions used their own protocols to collect whole blood in K2EDTA tubes. For TCRbeta analysis, collaborators shipped samples in one of three forms: frozen whole blood, isolated PBMCs, or DNA extracted from either of those sample types. The chain was built from TRBV19 and TRBJ2-3; TRBD2 agrees with 12 junctional bases. The clonotype originates from a woman at least 80 years old with acute or convalescent COVID-19. Source material: peripheral blood. In nucleotides, the sequence is TGTGCCAGTAGTCGACGGACTAGCGGGGGCACAGATACGCAGTATTTT. Its amino acids are CASSRRTSGGTDTQYF.